This T cell receptor (beta chain) was captured in a study of CD8 T cells in ankylosing spondylitis. Whole-study results and caveats: Characteristic of ankylosing spondylitis blood, it appeared, was a TCR beta motif comprising eight highly homologous variants. Within matched ankylosing spondylitis synovial fluid, disease-linked clones were reportedly significantly enriched. The authors found the disease-linked clones to be CD8+ and relatively rare in peripheral blood.

Quantitative 5'-RACE with molecular barcodes produced the TCR beta libraries. One entry per CDR3 protein, called by TCRdb with MiXCR from the 5' RACE reads. The data show roughly 220,000 distinct CDR3 sequences, with about 10% seen just once and about a fifth held by the top ten. This clonotype was counted only a few times. The antigen remains unidentified. Sequenced: blood, either unsorted or a sorted T cell fraction (not recorded which). The sequence was collected from a male donor with ankylosing spondylitis or in good health (not recorded which).

DNA of the CDR3: TGCAGTGCTAGGAAAAGTCCGGACACTGAAGCTTTCTTT. This sequence encodes CSARKSPDTEAFF. This rearrangement joins TRBV20-1 to TRBJ1-1; no reliable D call. This CDR3 has 13 residues. Trimming took off 3 bases at V and 3 bases at J, with 11 bases between the two ends. Germline V gene lookup returns CDR1 DFQATT and CDR2 SNEGSKA (reference sequence).